These 21 T cell receptor beta chains came from one sample sequenced in a study of shared clonotypes between healthy human individuals. Assay used: immunoSEQ multiplex PCR; TCRdb lists only in-frame clones, some missing. The table lists over 2,000,000 clones, roughly 93% of them singletons. Naive CD8 cells were CD45RO-negative, positively selected for CCR7, excluding terminally differentiated effector memory CD45RA+ cells. Sequencing used naive CD8+ T cells from PBMCs. The receptors originated from a man aged 18 to 29 in good health. Some clones in this sample may be carry-over from other donors' samples.

This clone was detected once. Other DNA sequences in this sample translate to the same CDR3. The rearrangement joins TRBV27 to TRBJ2-7; TRBD2 matches at 13 bases. This CDR3 spans 15 amino acids. Germline V CDR1 and CDR2: MNHEY, SMNVEV (reference sequence). V lost 6 bases to trimming and J lost 2 bases; unmatched junction nucleotides: 4. For the CDR3, the DNA is TGTGCCAGCAGCTCAGGGACTAGCGGGACCTACGAGCAGTACTTC. It yields the protein CASSSGTSGTYEQYF.

As concerns this clone: One end of the junction is discordant with germline, which a read error may explain. The rearrangement joins TRBV28 to TRBJ1-2; weak D call: TRBD1 (5 bases). This CDR3 is 12 amino acids long. CDR1 and CDR2 from the germline V gene are MDHEN and SYDVKM. CDR3 sequence: CASSFARSREAF. The CDR3 DNA reads TGTGCCAGCAGTTTCGCGAGGTCCAGGGAGGCCTTC.

CDR3 region: CASKTSGRANEQFF. For the CDR3, the DNA is TGTGCCAGCAAAACTAGCGGGAGGGCCAATGAGCAGTTCTTC. The rearrangement joins TRBV6-5 to TRBJ2-1, with TRBD2 matching over 13 bases. The CDR3 is 14 amino acids. Germline trimming cut 7 bases from V and 6 bases from J; bases unmatched to any gene: 3. The germline V gene encodes CDR1 MNHEY and CDR2 SVGAGI.

V is TRBV7-9 and J is TRBJ2-2, with TRBD2 matching over 7 bases. CDR1 and CDR2 from the germline V gene are SEHNR and FQNEAQ (reference sequence). V lost 4 bases, J lost 5 bases, and 4 bases stayed unmatched. The CDR3 is 14 amino acids. This CDR3 is CASSSVLATGELFF. CDR3 DNA sequence: TGTGCCAGCAGCTCCGTACTAGCGACCGGGGAGCTGTTTTTT.

The chain joins TRBV4-1 to TRBJ2-1; D gene ambiguous. With 3 bases removed from V and 6 bases from J, the gap between germline ends came to 9 bases. Germline V gene lookup returns CDR1 MGHRA and CDR2 YSYEKL. The CDR3 sequence is 13 residues long. CDR3 sequence (DNA): TGCGCCAGCAGCCATGGAGTGCGCAATGAGCAGTTCTTC. Its protein is CASSHGVRNEQFF.

This chain connects TRBV5-5 to TRBJ1-2; D gene ambiguous. There are 12 residues in the CDR3. Germline CDR1 is SGHKS and CDR2 is YYEKEE (reference sequence). V was shortened by 6 bases and J by 0 bases, with 6 bases between the two germline ends. The DNA of the CDR3 is TGTGCCAGCACAGACTCTAACTATGGCTACACCTTC. Protein: CASTDSNYGYTF.

The genes are TRBV6-4 and TRBJ2-1; 7 bases agree with TRBD2. CDR1 and CDR2 (germline): MRHNA, SNTAGT. Trimming at V came to 0 bases and at J to 6 bases, leaving 5 bases not matched to a gene. This CDR3 spans 15 amino acids. The CDR3 DNA sequence: TGTGCCAGCAGTGACTCGAGAGGGAGGGGCAATGAGCAGTTCTTC. It specifies CASSDSRGRGNEQFF.

The chain combines TRBV2 with TRBJ1-3, with D tentatively TRBD1 (5 bases). The V gene lost 2 bases and the J gene lost 3 bases, with 11 bases spanning the gap. The length of the CDR3 is 15 residues. Germline CDR1 reads SNHLY; CDR2 reads FYNNEI. For the CDR3, the DNA is TGTGCCAGCAGTGAAACGCAGGGCTTTGGAAACACCATATATTTT. Its protein product is CASSETQGFGNTIYF.

The J gene is TRBJ2-1, the V gene TRBV6-5; 7 bases align to TRBD2. The CDR3 spans 14 residues. Trimming took 2 bases from V and 4 from J; bases not matched to a gene: 2. CDR1 and CDR2 from the germline V gene are MNHEY and SVGAGI. The CDR3 sequence is CASSYGLVYNEQFF. The CDR3 bases are TGTGCCAGCAGTTACGGACTAGTTTACAATGAGCAGTTCTTC.

The chain carries TRBV19 and TRBJ1-1, with D unresolved. Per the germline V gene, CDR1 is LNHDA and CDR2 is SQIVND (reference sequence). The CDR3 loop spans 16 amino acids. Trimming left V 1 base short and J 1 base short, with 13 bases between. The CDR3 loop reads CASSIVREGKNTEAFF. The CDR3 DNA follows: TGTGCCAGTAGTATAGTACGGGAAGGAAAGAACACTGAAGCTTTCTTT.

The chain carries TRBV7-8 and TRBJ2-7; D is tentatively TRBD1 or TRBD2 (5 bases each). The V end lost 3 bases, the J end lost 5 bases, and 14 bases lay between the germline ends. Per germline, CDR1 SGHVS and CDR2 FQNEAQ. CDR3 length: 14 residues. CDR3 bases: TGTGCCAGCAGCTTTCCGGGGCCCACGGACGAGCAGTACTTC. It yields the protein CASSFPGPTDEQYF.

With regard to this clone: The identical CDR3 is also encoded by other nucleotide sequences in the sample. The CDR3 DNA sequence: TGTGCCAGCAGCCTTAGGGGGGGCAATCAGCCCCAGCATTTT. Its protein is CASSLRGGNQPQHF. This chain connects TRBV13 to TRBJ1-5, with D maybe TRBD1 (6 bases). This CDR3 has 14 residues. Looked up from germline, CDR1 is PRHDT and CDR2 is FYEKMQ (reference sequence). V was clipped by 5 bases and J by 2 bases, with 10 bases between them.

The genes are TRBV6-6 and TRBJ2-7; D may be TRBD1 (5 bases). CDR1 MNHNY and CDR2 SVGAGI come from the germline V gene (reference sequence). Trimming took off 2 bases at V and 2 bases at J, with 10 bases between the two ends. CDR3 length equals 14 residues. The CDR3 DNA reads TGTGCCAGCAGTTACGGCAGGGAAACCTACGAGCAGTACTTC. Encoded protein: CASSYGRETYEQYF.

The chain employs TRBV27 and TRBJ1-2; D is ambiguous. CDR3 length: 14 amino acids. Germline V gene lookup returns CDR1 MNHEY and CDR2 SMNVEV (reference sequence). V was shortened by 5 bases and J by 5 bases, with 15 bases between the two germline ends. CDR3 residues: CASSKVGPSYGYTF. Here the CDR3 DNA reads TGTGCCAGCAGTAAAGTCGGGCCGTCTTATGGCTACACCTTC.

The J gene is TRBJ2-1, the V gene TRBV10-1, with D unresolved. The ends were cut back, 2 bases at V and 4 bases at J, with 12 bases in the middle. Germline V gene lookup returns CDR1 WNHNN and CDR2 SYGVQD (reference sequence). This CDR3 is 15 amino acids long. The CDR3 DNA reads TGCGCCAGCAGTGAGGAATTGGCAACATACAATGAGCAGTTCTTC. Translated, it gives CASSEELATYNEQFF.

The CDR3 DNA reads as TGCGCCAGCAGTCAATTTAGCGGGACTAGCTTATCCGAGCAGTACTTC. The encoded protein is CASSQFSGTSLSEQYF. The rearrangement joins TRBV4-3 to TRBJ2-7; 9 nucleotides agree with TRBD2. This CDR3 region has 16 residues. Trimming cost V 6 bases and J 6 bases; bases outside gene matches: 15. Germline loops: CDR1 LGHNA, CDR2 YSLEER.

The chain combines TRBV9 with TRBJ2-7; D gene uncertain. The CDR3 contains 14 residues. V gave up 0 bases and J gave up 6 bases, with 13 bases separating them. Germline-derived CDR1 and CDR2 are SGDLS and YYNGEE. CDR3 DNA sequence: TGTGCCAGCAGCGTAGGCGGAACCTACGGCGAGCAGTACTTC. Protein: CASSVGGTYGEQYF.

Only one count was recorded for this clone. The chain recombines TRBV7-2 with TRBJ2-7; D remains ambiguous. This CDR3 spans 15 amino acids. Trimming cost V 1 base and J 1 base, with 11 bases left between them. The germline CDR1 and CDR2 sequences are SGHTA and FQGNSA. This CDR3 is CASSLGAGWSYEQYF. The CDR3, as DNA: TGTGCCAGCAGCTTAGGAGCAGGATGGTCCTACGAGCAGTACTTC.

This rearrangement joins TRBV4-3 to TRBJ1-2, with D possibly being TRBD1 (5 bases). Germline CDR1 LGHNA, CDR2 YSLEER. The CDR3 contains 15 residues. V lost 1 base to trimming and J lost 5 bases, with 14 bases between them. The CDR3 region is CASSQGSGMGYGYTF. The CDR3 DNA is TGCGCCAGCAGCCAAGGGTCAGGGATGGGGTATGGCTACACCTTC.

The count of this clone is one. V gene TRBV27 combines with J gene TRBJ1-2; no reliable D call. This CDR3 is built from 14 residues. V shed 6 bases and J shed 1 base, with 12 bases lying between them. Germline CDR1 MNHEY, CDR2 SMNVEV (reference sequence). CDR3: CASSPVTVNYGYTF. The CDR3 DNA sequence: TGTGCCAGCAGCCCAGTGACGGTTAACTATGGCTACACCTTC.

The chain uses TRBV6-5 and TRBJ1-1, with a tentative D call TRBD1 (6 bases). V was trimmed by 4 bases and J by 4 bases, leaving 16 bases between them. In germline, CDR1 is MNHEY, CDR2 SVGAGI. The CDR3 sequence is 15 residues long. CDR3 loop: CASSSSGVLFTEAFF. CDR3 bases: TGTGCCAGCAGTTCCTCAGGGGTCCTTTTCACTGAAGCTTTCTTT.